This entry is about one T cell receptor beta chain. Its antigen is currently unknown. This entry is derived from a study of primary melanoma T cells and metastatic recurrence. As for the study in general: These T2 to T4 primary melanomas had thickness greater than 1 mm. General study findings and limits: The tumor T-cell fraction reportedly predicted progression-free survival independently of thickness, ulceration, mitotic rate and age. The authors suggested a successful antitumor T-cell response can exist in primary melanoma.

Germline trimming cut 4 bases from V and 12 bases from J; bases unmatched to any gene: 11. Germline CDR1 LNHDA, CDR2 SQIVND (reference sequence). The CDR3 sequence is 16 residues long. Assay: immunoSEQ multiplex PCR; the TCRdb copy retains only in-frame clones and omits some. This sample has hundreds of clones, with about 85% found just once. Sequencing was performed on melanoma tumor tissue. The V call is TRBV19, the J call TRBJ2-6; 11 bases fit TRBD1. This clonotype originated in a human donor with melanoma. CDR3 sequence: CASSTGAGQGAGVLTF. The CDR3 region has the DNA TGTGCCAGTAGTACCGGGGCAGGACAGGGGGCTGGCGTCCTGACTTTC.